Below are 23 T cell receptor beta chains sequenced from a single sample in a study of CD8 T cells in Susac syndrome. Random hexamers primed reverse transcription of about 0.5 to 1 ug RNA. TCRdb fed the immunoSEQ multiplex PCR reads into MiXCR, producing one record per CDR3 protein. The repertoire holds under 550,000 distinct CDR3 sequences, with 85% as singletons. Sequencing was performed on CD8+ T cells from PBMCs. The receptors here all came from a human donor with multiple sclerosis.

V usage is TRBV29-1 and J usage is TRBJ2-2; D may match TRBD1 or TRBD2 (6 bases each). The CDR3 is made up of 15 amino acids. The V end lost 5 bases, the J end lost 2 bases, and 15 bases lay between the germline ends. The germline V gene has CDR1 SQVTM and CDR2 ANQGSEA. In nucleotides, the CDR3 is TGCAGCGTTTTCGGGGGCGGGGCTAACACCGGGGAGCTGTTTTTT. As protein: CSVFGGGANTGELFF.

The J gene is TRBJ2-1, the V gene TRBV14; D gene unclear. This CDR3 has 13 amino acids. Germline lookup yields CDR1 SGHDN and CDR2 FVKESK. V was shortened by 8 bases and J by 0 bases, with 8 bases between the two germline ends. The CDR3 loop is CASERSSYNEQFF. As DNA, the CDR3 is TGTGCCAGCGAGAGGAGCTCCTACAATGAGCAGTTCTTC.

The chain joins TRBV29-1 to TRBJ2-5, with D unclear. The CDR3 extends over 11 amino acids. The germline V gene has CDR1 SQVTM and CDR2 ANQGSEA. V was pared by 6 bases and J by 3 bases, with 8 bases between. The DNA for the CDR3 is TGCAGCGTCGACACCGAAGAGACCCAGTACTTC. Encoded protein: CSVDTEETQYF.

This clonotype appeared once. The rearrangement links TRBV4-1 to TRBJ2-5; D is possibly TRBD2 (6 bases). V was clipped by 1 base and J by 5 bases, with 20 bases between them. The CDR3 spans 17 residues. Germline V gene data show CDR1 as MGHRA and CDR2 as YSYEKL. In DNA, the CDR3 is TGCGCCAGCAGCCAAGGCGGTAGCGGTCCCGTCGGGGAGACCCAGTACTTC. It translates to CASSQGGSGPVGETQYF.

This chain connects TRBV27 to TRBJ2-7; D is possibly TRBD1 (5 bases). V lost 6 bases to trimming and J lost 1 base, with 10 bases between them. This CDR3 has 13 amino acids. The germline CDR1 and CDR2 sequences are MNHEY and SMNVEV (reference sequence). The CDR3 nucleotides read TGTGCCAGCAGGGACACCGGTTCCTACGAGCAGTACTTC. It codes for CASRDTGSYEQYF.

CDR3 DNA sequence: TGTGCCAGCGGTCCGGGACAGGCAGTGGCCCAGTACTTC. It encodes CASGPGQAVAQYF. The chain carries TRBV12-3 or TRBV12-4 and TRBJ2-5; 8 nucleotides align to TRBD1. Losses at the gene ends were 8 bases for V and 9 bases for J; bases not matched to a gene: 11. CDR3 size: 13 residues.

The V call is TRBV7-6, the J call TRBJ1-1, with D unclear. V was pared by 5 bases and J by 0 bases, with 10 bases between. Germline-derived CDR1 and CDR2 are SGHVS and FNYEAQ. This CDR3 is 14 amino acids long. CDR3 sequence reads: CASSPTEMNTEAFF. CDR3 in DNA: TGTGCCAGCAGCCCAACAGAGATGAACACTGAAGCTTTCTTT.

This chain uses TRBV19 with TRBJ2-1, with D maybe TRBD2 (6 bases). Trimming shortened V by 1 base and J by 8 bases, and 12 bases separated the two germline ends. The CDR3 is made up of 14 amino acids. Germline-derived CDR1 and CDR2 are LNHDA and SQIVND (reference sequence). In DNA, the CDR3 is TGTGCCAGTAGTATAGGGACTACCCTTCATGAGCAGTTCTTC. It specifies CASSIGTTLHEQFF.

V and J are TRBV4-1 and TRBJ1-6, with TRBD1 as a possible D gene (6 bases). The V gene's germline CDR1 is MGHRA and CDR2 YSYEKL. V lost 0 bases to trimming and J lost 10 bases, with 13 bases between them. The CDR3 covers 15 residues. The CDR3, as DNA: TGCGCCAGCAGCCAAGATACAACAGGGAGGTCACCCCTCCACTTT. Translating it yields CASSQDTTGRSPLHF.

The CDR3 coding sequence is TGTGCCAGCAGTTACGGTCTAGCGCGCTACAATGAGCAGTTCTTC. Translated, it gives CASSYGLARYNEQFF. The chain recombines TRBV6-5 with TRBJ2-1; D may be TRBD2 (6 bases). This CDR3 has 15 amino acids. Germline lookup yields CDR1 MNHEY and CDR2 SVGAGI. The V end was cut by 2 bases, the J end by 3 bases, with 11 bases between.

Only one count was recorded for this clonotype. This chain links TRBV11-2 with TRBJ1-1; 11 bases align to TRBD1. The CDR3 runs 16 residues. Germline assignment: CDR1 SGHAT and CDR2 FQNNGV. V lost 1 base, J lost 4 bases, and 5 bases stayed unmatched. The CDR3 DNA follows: TGTGCCAGCAGCTTAGCTCGGACAGGGGGCTTCACTGAAGCTTTCTTT. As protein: CASSLARTGGFTEAFF.

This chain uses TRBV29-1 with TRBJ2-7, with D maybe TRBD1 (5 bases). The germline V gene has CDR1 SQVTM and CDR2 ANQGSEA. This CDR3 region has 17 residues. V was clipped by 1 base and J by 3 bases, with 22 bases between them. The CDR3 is CSVEVVGSVLGDYEQYF. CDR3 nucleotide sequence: TGCAGCGTTGAAGTAGTGGGATCGGTTCTAGGGGACTACGAGCAGTACTTC.

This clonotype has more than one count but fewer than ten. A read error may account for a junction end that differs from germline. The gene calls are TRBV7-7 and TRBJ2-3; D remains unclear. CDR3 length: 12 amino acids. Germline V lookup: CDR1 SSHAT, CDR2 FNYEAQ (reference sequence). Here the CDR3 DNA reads TGTGCTAGCAGCTTAGCAGGCGATACATTGTATTTT. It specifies CASSLAGDTLYF. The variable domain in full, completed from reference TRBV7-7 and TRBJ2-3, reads GAGVSQSPRYKVTKRGQDVTLRCDPISSHATLYWYQQALGQGPEFLTYFNYEAQPDKSGLPSDRFSAERPEGSISTLTIQRTEQRDSAMYRCASSLAGDTLYFGPGTRLTVL.

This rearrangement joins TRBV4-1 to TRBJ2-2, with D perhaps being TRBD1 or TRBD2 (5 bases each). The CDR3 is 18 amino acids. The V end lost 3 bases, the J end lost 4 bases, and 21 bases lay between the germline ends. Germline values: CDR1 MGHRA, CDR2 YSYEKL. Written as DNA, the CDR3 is TGCGCCAGCAGCCAGAACGCGGTTGGGACGACCTCCACCGGGGAGCTGTTTTTT. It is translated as CASSQNAVGTTSTGELFF.

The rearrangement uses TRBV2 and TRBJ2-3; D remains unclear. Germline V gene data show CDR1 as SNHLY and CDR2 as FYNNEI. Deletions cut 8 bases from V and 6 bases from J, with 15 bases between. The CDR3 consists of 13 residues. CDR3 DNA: TGTGCCAGCCTAGGACCTCGCCGGGATACGCAGTATTTT. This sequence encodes CASLGPRRDTQYF.

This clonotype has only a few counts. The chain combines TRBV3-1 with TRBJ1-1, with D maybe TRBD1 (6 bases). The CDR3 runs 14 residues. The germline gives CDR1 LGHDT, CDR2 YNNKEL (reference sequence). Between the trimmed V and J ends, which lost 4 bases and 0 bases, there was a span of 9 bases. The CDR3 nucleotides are TGTGCCAGCAGCCCGGGGGGCCTGAACACTGAAGCTTTCTTT. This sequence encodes CASSPGGLNTEAFF.

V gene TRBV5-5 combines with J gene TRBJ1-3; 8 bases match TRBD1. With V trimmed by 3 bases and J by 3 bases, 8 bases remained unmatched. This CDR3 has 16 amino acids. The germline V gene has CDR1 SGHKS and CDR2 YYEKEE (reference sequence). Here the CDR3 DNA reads TGTGCCAGCAGCTCCGCAGGGGGCAATCTTGGAAACACCATATATTTT. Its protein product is CASSSAGGNLGNTIYF.

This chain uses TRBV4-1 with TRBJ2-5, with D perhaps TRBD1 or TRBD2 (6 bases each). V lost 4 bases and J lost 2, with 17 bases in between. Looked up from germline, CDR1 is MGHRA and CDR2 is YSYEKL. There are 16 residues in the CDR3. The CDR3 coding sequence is TGCGCCAGCAGCCCCGGCGGGGCAGGGGAGCAAGAGACCCAGTACTTC. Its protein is CASSPGGAGEQETQYF.

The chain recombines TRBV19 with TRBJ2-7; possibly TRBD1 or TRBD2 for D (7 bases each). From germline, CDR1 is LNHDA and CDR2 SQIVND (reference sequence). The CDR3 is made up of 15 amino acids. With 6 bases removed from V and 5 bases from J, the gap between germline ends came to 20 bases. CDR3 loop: CASSPTGEGGNEQYF. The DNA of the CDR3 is TGTGCCAGTAGCCCAACAGGGGAGGGCGGAAACGAGCAGTACTTC.

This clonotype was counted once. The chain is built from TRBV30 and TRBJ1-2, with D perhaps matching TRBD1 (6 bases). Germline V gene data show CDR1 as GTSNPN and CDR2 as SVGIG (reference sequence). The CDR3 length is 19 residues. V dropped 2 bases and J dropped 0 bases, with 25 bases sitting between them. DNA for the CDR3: TGTGCCTGGAGTCGCGGGACACTTGGACGGGGACCCTCTAACTATGGCTACACCTTC. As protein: CAWSRGTLGRGPSNYGYTF. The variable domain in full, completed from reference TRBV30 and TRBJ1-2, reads SQTIHQWPATLVQPVGSPLSLECTVEGTSNPNLYWYRQAAGRGLQLLFYSVGIGQISSEVPQNLSASRPQDRQFILSSKKLLLSDSGFYLCAWSRGTLGRGPSNYGYTFGSGTRLTVV.

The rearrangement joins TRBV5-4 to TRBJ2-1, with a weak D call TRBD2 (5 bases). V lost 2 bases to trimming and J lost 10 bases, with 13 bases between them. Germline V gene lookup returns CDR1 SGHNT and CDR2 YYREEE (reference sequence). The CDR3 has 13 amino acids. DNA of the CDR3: TGTGCCAGCAGCTTCGGGGAGACGGGGGAGCAGTTCTTC. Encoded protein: CASSFGETGEQFF.

The CDR3 DNA is TGCAGTGCTAGATTGCCTAGCGGGAGTTCGTCCGGGGAGCTGTTTTTT. It specifies CSARLPSGSSSGELFF. The V and J genes are TRBV20-1 and TRBJ2-2; TRBD2 matches at 10 bases. The CDR3 runs 16 residues. V lost 2 bases to trimming and J lost 6 bases; unmatched junction nucleotides: 9. Looked up from germline, CDR1 is DFQATT and CDR2 is SNEGSKA (reference sequence).

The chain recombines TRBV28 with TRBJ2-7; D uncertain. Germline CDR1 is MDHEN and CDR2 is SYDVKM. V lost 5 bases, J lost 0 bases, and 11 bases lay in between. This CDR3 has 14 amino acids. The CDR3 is CASSPRAHSYEQYF. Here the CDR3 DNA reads TGTGCCAGCAGTCCCCGGGCCCACTCCTACGAGCAGTACTTC.